This paragraph covers one T cell receptor beta chain sequence. Germline-derived CDR1 and CDR2 are SGHVS and FQNEAQ. CDR3 length equals 12 residues. With 5 bases removed from V and 4 bases from J, the gap between germline ends came to 5 bases. This specimen comes from a study of blood T cell repertoires in COVID-19. Study summary: Acute-phase and convalescent COVID-19 samples originated in the United States, Italy and Spain.

Authors' data handling: How many nucleated cells were present was estimated from reference gene primer amplification. Sequenced by immunoSEQ multiplex PCR; TCRdb stores in-frame clones only, minus some. The DNA was the basis for D and trimming; V, J and clone size are from that table. The sample lists around 200,000 clones, less than 90% seen once, with about 14% in the top ten. Sequences were obtained from peripheral blood. The chain combines TRBV7-8 with TRBJ2-2; D unresolved. This receptor was taken from an older woman with COVID-19, enrolled during active disease. The DNA for the CDR3 is TGTGCCAGCAGCCCGTTCACCGGGGAGCTGTTTTTT. Residues: CASSPFTGELFF.